What follows are 23 T cell receptor beta chains derived from one specimen sequenced in a study of T cells in Graves' hyperthyroidism and ophthalmopathy. The TCR beta CDR3 regions underwent amplification using RNA transcripts as the source. An initial round of RT-PCR targeting the TCR CDR3 relied on the HTBI primer set. TCRdb re-called the multiplex PCR reads with MiXCR, one entry per CDR3 protein. Counted here are 300,000 to 450,000 distinct CDR3 sequences, about 12% occurring once; the ten biggest clones make up 9.2%. Sequencing was carried out using blood. Source of these receptors: a woman aged 18-35 years with Graves' hyperthyroidism.

This clonotype was seen ten or more times. The V and J genes are TRBV4-3 and TRBJ1-6; D gene ambiguous. Per the germline V gene, CDR1 is LGHNA and CDR2 is YSLEER. V was pared by 0 bases and J by 10 bases, with 7 bases between. The CDR3 is made up of 13 amino acids. The CDR3 here is CASSQDHESPLHF. In DNA, the CDR3 is TGCGCCAGCAGCCAAGATCACGAGTCACCCCTCCACTTT.

This chain connects TRBV28 to TRBJ1-4, with 7 bases lining up with TRBD1. V lost 5 bases, J lost 2 bases, and 2 bases stayed unmatched. The CDR3 loop spans 14 amino acids. Germline V gene sequence: CDR1 MDHEN, CDR2 SYDVKM. The DNA for the CDR3 is TGTGCCAGCAGTCCGACAGGGACTAATGAAAAACTGTTTTTT. Protein sequence: CASSPTGTNEKLFF.

This clonotype was picked up many times. The CDR3 nucleotides are TGTGCCACCCAAAAGAACACTGAAGCTTTCTTT. It yields the protein CATQKNTEAFF. The gene calls are TRBV6-1 and TRBJ1-1; no definite D call. V was shortened by 10 bases and J by 1 base, with 7 bases between the two germline ends. CDR3 size: 11 residues. Germline CDR1 is MNHNS and CDR2 is SASEGT.

This clonotype was seen many times. CDR3 DNA sequence: TGTGCCAGCAGTTTAGACGGCGGGGGCACAGATACGCAGTATTTT. Its protein product is CASSLDGGGTDTQYF. The chain links TRBV12-3 or TRBV12-4 to TRBJ2-3; possibly TRBD2 for D (6 bases). With 1 base removed from V and 1 base from J, the gap between germline ends came to 9 bases. The CDR3 is 15 residues long.

The sample holds many counts of this clonotype. V and J are TRBV11-2 and TRBJ2-5, with 8 bases identical to TRBD2. The CDR3 is 16 amino acids. The V and J ends lost 5 bases and 4 bases, in that order; junction bases with no gene match: 12. Germline V gene data show CDR1 as SGHAT and CDR2 as FQNNGV. The CDR3 loop is CASSIMAGGNPETQYF. In DNA form, the CDR3 reads TGTGCCAGCAGCATAATGGCGGGGGGCAACCCAGAGACCCAGTACTTC.

This clonotype was detected ten times or more. The rearrangement uses TRBV7-2 and TRBJ1-5; 12 bases are shared with TRBD1. The germline gives CDR1 SGHTA, CDR2 FQGNSA. This CDR3 contains 17 residues. Trimming took 5 bases from V and 4 from J; bases not matched to a gene: 9. DNA for the CDR3: TGTGCCAGCAGCCAAACTCCGGGACAGGGGGCGAATCAGCCCCAGCATTTT. This sequence encodes CASSQTPGQGANQPQHF. Complete variable domain (other parts from reference TRBV7-2 and TRBJ1-5): GAGVSQSPSNKVTEKGKDVELRCDPISGHTALYWYRQSLGQGLEFLIYFQGNSAPDKSGLPSDRFSAERTGGSVSTLTIQRTQQEDSAVYLCASSQTPGQGANQPQHFGDGTRLSIL.

This clonotype was seen repeatedly, ten times or more. The chain couples TRBV12-3 or TRBV12-4 to TRBJ1-3, with 7 nucleotides matching TRBD1. J was trimmed by 4 bases and V by 8 bases; bases with no gene match: 8. CDR3 size: 14 residues. The CDR3 sequence is CASSREGAGNTIYF. The DNA for the CDR3 is TGTGCCAGCTCACGGGAGGGGGCCGGAAACACCATATATTTT.

The CDR3 DNA is TGTGCCAGCAGGCCCCCTCACACAGATACGCAGTATTTT. It translates to CASRPPHTDTQYF. The chain uses TRBV7-2 and TRBJ2-3; D remains ambiguous. The CDR3 spans 13 residues. Germline CDR1 and CDR2: SGHTA and FQGNSA. Trimming stripped 6 bases from V and 2 bases from J, with 9 bases between.

This rearrangement joins TRBV12-3 or TRBV12-4 to TRBJ2-7; weak D call: TRBD1 (6 bases). This CDR3 spans 13 amino acids. The V gene lost 6 bases and the J gene lost 3 bases, with 12 bases spanning the gap. CDR3 sequence reads: CASRRDTLYEQYF. In DNA form, the CDR3 reads TGTGCCAGCAGACGGGACACCCTCTACGAGCAGTACTTC.

This clonotype has at least ten counts. V gene TRBV20-1 combines with J gene TRBJ1-1, with D hard to call. There are 13 residues in the CDR3. Deletions cut 1 base from V and 10 bases from J, with 16 bases between. In germline, CDR1 is DFQATT, CDR2 SNEGSKA (reference sequence). The CDR3 is CSARVEGRFIAFF. DNA for the CDR3: TGCAGTGCTAGAGTTGAAGGGCGGTTCATAGCTTTCTTT.

The table lists this clonotype with many counts. CDR3 DNA: TGCAGTGCCCTAGCGGGAATTGAGCAGTTCTTC. This encodes CSALAGIEQFF. This chain connects TRBV20-1 to TRBJ2-1, with TRBD2 identical over 9 bases. The trim removed 6 bases at V and 9 bases at J, leaving 3 bases unmatched. CDR1 DFQATT and CDR2 SNEGSKA come from the germline V gene (reference sequence). CDR3 length: 11 amino acids.

This clonotype was detected many times. This sequence joins TRBV5-1 and TRBJ2-1; TRBD1 matches 9 bases. J lost 6 bases, V lost 4 bases, and 11 bases had no gene match. The germline V gene encodes CDR1 SGHRS and CDR2 YFSETQ. The CDR3 extends over 16 amino acids. The CDR3 region has the DNA TGCGCCAGCAGCGCCACGACAGGGGGTGTTATCAATGAGCAGTTCTTC. Its protein product is CASSATTGGVINEQFF.

The chain uses TRBV7-9 and TRBJ1-2; TRBD1 matches 9 bases. Germline lookup yields CDR1 SEHNR and CDR2 FQNEAQ (reference sequence). The CDR3 contains 16 residues. Unmatched junction bases numbered 8, after V lost 3 bases and J lost 3 bases. The CDR3, as DNA: TGTGCCAGCAGCTTTCTGAGGGGACAGGGAGACTATGGCTACACCTTC. Translated: CASSFLRGQGDYGYTF.

There are many counts of this clonotype. The V and J genes are TRBV30 and TRBJ2-2; 8 nucleotides agree with TRBD1. J lost 4 bases, V lost 6 bases, and 4 bases had no gene match. The germline CDR1 and CDR2 sequences are GTSNPN and SVGIG (reference sequence). This CDR3 region has 13 residues. For the CDR3, the DNA is TGTGCCTGCGGACAGGGACCCACCGGGGAGCTGTTTTTT. This encodes CACGQGPTGELFF.

This chain connects TRBV5-1 to TRBJ1-6, with D perhaps matching TRBD1 (5 bases). This CDR3 has 17 residues. Germline loops: CDR1 SGHRS, CDR2 YFSETQ. Trimming removed 0 bases at V and 5 bases at J, with 15 bases between. The CDR3, as DNA: TGCGCCAGCAGCTTGGGGGGGGGGGGTGTTCATAATTCACCCCTCCACTTT. This translates into CASSLGGGGVHNSPLHF.

This chain links TRBV4-2 with TRBJ2-2, with a possible D match to TRBD1 (5 bases). The germline gives CDR1 LGHNA, CDR2 YNFKEQ. Deletions cut 1 base from V and 6 bases from J, with 18 bases between. This CDR3 has 17 amino acids. CDR3 bases: TGTGCCAGCAGCCAAGTGTCCTCTAGACAGATATCCGGGGAGCTGTTTTTT. It encodes CASSQVSSRQISGELFF.

This clonotype has a handful of counts. The rearrangement uses TRBV4-3 and TRBJ2-7; D is ambiguous. The CDR3 length is 13 residues. Germline loops: CDR1 LGHNA, CDR2 YSLEER. V was trimmed by 1 base and J by 2 bases, leaving 6 bases between them. CDR3 sequence (DNA): TGCGCCAGCAGCCAAGTCTTAACCTACGAGCAGTACTTC. Translating gives CASSQVLTYEQYF.

This clonotype was detected many times. This chain connects TRBV11-2 to TRBJ2-7, with D possibly matching TRBD2 (6 bases). Looked up from germline, CDR1 is SGHAT and CDR2 is FQNNGV. Trimming removed 7 bases from V and 5 bases from J, with 15 bases in between. The CDR3 runs 13 residues. CDR3 sequence (DNA): TGTGCCAGCAAGCCCGGGGGAGAGAACGAGCAGTACTTC. This translates into CASKPGGENEQYF. The variable domain in full, completed from reference TRBV11-2 and TRBJ2-7, reads EAGVAQSPRYKIIEKRQSVAFWCNPISGHATLYWYQQILGQGPKLLIQFQNNGVVDDSQLPKDRFSAERLKGVDSTLKIQPAKLEDSAVYLCASKPGGENEQYFGPGTRLTVT.

V and J are TRBV9 and TRBJ2-7, with D possibly being TRBD2 (7 bases). Deletions cut 2 bases from V and 3 bases from J, with 18 bases between. The CDR3 contains 16 residues. Germline V gives CDR1 SGDLS, CDR2 YYNGEE. This CDR3 reads CASSVTLGGHLYEQYF. CDR3 sequence (DNA): TGTGCCAGCAGCGTCACCCTCGGGGGGCACCTCTACGAGCAGTACTTC.

This clonotype was observed many times. The chain carries TRBV20-1 and TRBJ2-1, with 8 bases fitting TRBD2. The CDR3 covers 17 residues. J was trimmed by 7 bases and V by 3 bases; bases with no gene match: 17. The germline gives CDR1 DFQATT, CDR2 SNEGSKA (reference sequence). CDR3 sequence (DNA): TGCAGTGCTAGTGGCGGCGGAGGGACTAGGGCCACAAATGAGCAGTTCTTC. It yields the protein CSASGGGGTRATNEQFF.

Many counts were recorded for this clonotype. DNA of the CDR3: TGCGCCAGCAGCTTTTCCGGTGGGGACGAGCAGTACTTC. It is translated as CASSFSGGDEQYF. The chain employs TRBV5-1 and TRBJ2-7; the D is unclear. The CDR3 contains 13 residues. The germline V gene encodes CDR1 SGHRS and CDR2 YFSETQ. Deletions cut 2 bases from V and 5 bases from J, with 11 bases between.

The chain joins TRBV9 to TRBJ2-5; 13 nucleotides line up with TRBD2. Germline V gene sequence: CDR1 SGDLS, CDR2 YYNGEE. This CDR3 spans 15 amino acids. Trimming took 4 bases from V and 4 from J; bases not matched to a gene: 4. The CDR3 spells CASSSTSGRGETQYF. The CDR3 bases are TGTGCCAGCAGCTCTACTAGCGGGAGGGGAGAGACCCAGTACTTC. Filled out from reference TRBV9 and TRBJ2-5, the complete variable domain reads DSGVTQTPKHLITATGQRVTLRCSPRSGDLSVYWYQQSLDQGLQFLIQYYNGEERAKGNILERFSAQQFPDLHSELNLSSLELGDSALYFCASSSTSGRGETQYFGPGTRLLVL.

The chain carries TRBV28 and TRBJ1-5; TRBD1 matches at 8 bases. Trimming took 5 bases from V and 2 from J; bases not matched to a gene: 2. Germline V gives CDR1 MDHEN, CDR2 SYDVKM. CDR3 size: 14 residues. DNA for the CDR3: TGTGCCAGCAGTGACAGGGGTGGCAATCAGCCCCAGCATTTT. Its translation: CASSDRGGNQPQHF.